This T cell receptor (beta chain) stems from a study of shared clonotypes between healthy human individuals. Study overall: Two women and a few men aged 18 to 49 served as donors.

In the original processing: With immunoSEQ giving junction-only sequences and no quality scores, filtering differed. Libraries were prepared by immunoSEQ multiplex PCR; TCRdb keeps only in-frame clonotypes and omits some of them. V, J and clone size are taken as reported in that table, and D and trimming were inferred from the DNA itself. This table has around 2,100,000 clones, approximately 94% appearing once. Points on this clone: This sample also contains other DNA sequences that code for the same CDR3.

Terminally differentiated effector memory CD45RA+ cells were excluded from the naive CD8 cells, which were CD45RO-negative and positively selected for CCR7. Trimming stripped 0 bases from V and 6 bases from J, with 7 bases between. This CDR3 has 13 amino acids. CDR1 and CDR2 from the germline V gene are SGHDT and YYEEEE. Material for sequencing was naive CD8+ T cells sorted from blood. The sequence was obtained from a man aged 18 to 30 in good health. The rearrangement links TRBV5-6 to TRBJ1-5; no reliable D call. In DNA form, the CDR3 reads TGTGCCAGCAGCTTGGGAGGAGGTCAGCCCCAGCATTTT. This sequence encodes CASSLGGGQPQHF.